This T cell receptor (beta chain) was sequenced for a study of T cell changes during pregnancy in multiple sclerosis. The assay was immunoSEQ multiplex PCR, and TCRdb's table has in-frame clones only and misses some. The data contain 30,000 to 40,000 clones, roughly nine tenths of them singletons. The starting material was peripheral blood, obtained in the third trimester of pregnancy. The sequence derives from a female donor in good health, enrolled as a control in a pregnancy study.

DNA of the CDR3: TGCGCCAGCAGCCAAGAGTGGCGGGGGACCCTGGACGAGCAGTACTTC. It encodes CASSQEWRGTLDEQYF. The rearrangement joins TRBV4-1 to TRBJ2-7; 7 bases line up with TRBD2. V shed 0 bases and J 5 bases; nucleotides not matched to a gene: 10. The germline CDR1 and CDR2 sequences are MGHRA and YSYEKL. The CDR3 covers 16 residues.